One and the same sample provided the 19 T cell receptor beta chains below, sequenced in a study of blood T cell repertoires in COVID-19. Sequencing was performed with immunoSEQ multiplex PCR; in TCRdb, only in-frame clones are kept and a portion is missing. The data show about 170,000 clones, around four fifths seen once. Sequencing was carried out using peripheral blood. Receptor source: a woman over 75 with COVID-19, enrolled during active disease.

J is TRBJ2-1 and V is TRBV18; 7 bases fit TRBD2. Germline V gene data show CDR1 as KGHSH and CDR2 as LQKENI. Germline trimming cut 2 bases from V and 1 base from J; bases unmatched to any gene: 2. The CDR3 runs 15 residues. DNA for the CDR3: TGTGCCAGCTCACCAGGGAGGGATTCCTACAATGAGCAGTTCTTC. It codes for CASSPGRDSYNEQFF.

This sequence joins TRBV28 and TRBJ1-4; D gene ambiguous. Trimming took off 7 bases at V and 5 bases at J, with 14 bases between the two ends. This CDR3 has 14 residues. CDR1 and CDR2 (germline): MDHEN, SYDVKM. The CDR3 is CASTPSRGNEKLFF. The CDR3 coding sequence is TGTGCCAGCACCCCTTCCCGCGGAAATGAAAAACTGTTTTTT.

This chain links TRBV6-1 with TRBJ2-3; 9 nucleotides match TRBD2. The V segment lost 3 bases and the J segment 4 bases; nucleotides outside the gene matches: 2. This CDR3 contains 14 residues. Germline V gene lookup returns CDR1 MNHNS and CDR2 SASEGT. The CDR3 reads CASSDRGRADTQYF. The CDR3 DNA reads TGTGCCAGCAGTGACCGCGGGAGGGCAGATACGCAGTATTTT.

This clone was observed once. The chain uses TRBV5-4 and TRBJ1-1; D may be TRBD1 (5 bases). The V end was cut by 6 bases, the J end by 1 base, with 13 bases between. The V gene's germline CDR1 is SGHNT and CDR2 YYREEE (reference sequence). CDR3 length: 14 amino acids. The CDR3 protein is CASTSGGTNTEAFF. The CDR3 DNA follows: TGTGCCAGCACCTCGGGGGGTACGAACACTGAAGCTTTCTTT.

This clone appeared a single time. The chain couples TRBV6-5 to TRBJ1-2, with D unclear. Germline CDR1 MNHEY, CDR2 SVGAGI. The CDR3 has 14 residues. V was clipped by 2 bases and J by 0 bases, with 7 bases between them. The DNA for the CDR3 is TGTGCCAGCAGTTACGGGAGAGCTAACTATGGCTACACCTTC. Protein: CASSYGRANYGYTF.

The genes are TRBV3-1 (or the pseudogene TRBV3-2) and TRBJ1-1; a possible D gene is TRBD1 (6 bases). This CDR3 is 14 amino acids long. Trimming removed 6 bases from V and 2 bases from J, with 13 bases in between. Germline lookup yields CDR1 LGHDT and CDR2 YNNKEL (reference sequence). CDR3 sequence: CASRPSGTNTEAFF. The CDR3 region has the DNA TGTGCCAGCAGGCCTTCAGGGACAAACACTGAAGCTTTCTTT.

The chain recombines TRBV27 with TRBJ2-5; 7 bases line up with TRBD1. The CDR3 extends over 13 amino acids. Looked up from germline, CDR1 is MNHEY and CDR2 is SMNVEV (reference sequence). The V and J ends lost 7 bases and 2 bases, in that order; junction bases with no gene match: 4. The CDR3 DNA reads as TGTGCCAGCAAAAGGGGGCCTCAAGAGACCCAGTACTTC. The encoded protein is CASKRGPQETQYF.

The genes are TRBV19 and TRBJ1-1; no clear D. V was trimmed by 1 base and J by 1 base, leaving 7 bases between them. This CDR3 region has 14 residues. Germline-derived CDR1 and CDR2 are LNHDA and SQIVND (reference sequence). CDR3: CASSIGPANTEAFF. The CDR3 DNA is TGTGCCAGTAGTATAGGGCCTGCGAACACTGAAGCTTTCTTT. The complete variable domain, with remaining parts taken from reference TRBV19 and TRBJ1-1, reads DGGITQSPKYLFRKEGQNVTLSCEQNLNHDAMYWYRQDPGQGLRLIYYSQIVNDFQKGDIAEGYSVSREKKESFPLTVTSAQKNPTAFYLCASSIGPANTEAFFGQGTRLTVV.

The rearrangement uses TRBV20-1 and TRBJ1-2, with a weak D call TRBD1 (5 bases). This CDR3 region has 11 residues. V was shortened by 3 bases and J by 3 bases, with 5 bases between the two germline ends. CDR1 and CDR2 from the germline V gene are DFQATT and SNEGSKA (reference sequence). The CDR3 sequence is CSARTDYGYTF. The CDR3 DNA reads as TGCAGTGCTAGGACAGACTATGGCTACACCTTC.

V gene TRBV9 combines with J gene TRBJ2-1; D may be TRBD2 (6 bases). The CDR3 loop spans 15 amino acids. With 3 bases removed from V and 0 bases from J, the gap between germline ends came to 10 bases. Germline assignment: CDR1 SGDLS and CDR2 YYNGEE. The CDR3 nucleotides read TGTGCCAGCAGCGACCGGGGGAGCTCCTACAATGAGCAGTTCTTC. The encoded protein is CASSDRGSSYNEQFF.

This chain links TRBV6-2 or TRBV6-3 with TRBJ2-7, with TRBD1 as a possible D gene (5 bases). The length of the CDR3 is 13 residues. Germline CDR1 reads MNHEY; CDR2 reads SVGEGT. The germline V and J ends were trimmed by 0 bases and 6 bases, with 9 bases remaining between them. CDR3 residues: CASSYSTVGEQYF. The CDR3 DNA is TGTGCCAGCAGTTACTCGACAGTAGGCGAGCAGTACTTC.

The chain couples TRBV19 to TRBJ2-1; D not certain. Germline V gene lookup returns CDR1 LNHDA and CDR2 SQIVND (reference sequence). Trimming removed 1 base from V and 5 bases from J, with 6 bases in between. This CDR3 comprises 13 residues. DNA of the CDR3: TGTGCCAGTAGTATAGGAGTGAACAATGAGCAGTTCTTC. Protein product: CASSIGVNNEQFF.

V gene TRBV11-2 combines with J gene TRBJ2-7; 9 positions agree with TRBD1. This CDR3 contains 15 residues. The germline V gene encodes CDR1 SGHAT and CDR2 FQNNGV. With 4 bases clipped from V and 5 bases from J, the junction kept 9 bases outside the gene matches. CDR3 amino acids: CASSWDNRDRDEQYF. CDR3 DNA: TGTGCCAGCAGCTGGGACAACCGGGACAGGGACGAGCAGTACTTC.

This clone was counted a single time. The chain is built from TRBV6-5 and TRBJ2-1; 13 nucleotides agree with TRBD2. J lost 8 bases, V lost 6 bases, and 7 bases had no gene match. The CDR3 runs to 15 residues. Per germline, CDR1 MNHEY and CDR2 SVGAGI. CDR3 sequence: CASSPGLAGRDEQFF. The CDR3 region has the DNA TGTGCCAGCAGCCCGGGACTAGCGGGAAGGGATGAGCAGTTCTTC.

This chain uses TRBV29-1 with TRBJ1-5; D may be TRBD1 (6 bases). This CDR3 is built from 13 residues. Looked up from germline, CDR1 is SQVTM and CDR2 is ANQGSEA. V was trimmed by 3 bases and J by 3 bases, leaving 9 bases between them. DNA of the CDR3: TGCAGCGTTGATAACAGGGACAATCAGCCCCAGCATTTT. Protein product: CSVDNRDNQPQHF.

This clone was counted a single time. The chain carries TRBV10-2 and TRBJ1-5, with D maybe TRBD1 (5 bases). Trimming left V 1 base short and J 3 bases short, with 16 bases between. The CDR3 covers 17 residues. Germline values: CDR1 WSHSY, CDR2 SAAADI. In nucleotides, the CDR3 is TGCGCCAGCAGTGAGTTGGGGAAGGGCAGGGTCAATCAGCCCCAGCATTTT. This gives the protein CASSELGKGRVNQPQHF.

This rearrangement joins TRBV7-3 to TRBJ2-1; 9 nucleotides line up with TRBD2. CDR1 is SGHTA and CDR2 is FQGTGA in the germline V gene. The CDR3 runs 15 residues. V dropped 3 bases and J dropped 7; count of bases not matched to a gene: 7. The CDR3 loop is CASSLASGTPNEQFF. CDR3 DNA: TGTGCCAGCAGCTTGGCTAGCGGGACCCCAAATGAGCAGTTCTTC.

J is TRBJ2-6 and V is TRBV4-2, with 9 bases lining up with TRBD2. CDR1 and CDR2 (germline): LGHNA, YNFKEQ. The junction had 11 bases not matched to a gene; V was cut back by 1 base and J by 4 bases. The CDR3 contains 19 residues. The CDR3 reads CASSQGSFASGEGANVLTF. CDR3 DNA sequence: TGTGCCAGCAGCCAAGGAAGTTTCGCTAGCGGGGAAGGGGCCAACGTCCTGACTTTC.

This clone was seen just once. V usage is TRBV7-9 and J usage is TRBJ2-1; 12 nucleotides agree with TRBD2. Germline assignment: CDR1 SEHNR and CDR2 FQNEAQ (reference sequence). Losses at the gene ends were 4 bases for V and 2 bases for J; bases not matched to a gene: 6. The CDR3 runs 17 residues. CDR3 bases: TGTGCCAGCAGCTCCCCGACTAGCGGGGGTCCCTACAATGAGCAGTTCTTC. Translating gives CASSSPTSGGPYNEQFF.